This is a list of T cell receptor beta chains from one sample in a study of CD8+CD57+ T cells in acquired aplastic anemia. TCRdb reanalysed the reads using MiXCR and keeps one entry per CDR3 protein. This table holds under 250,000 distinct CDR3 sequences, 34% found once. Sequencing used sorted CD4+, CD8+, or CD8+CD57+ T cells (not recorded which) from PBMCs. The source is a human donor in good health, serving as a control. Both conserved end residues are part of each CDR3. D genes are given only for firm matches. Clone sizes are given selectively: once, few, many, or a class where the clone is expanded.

CASSPQEANYGYTF	TGTGCCAGCAGCCCGCAGGAAGCTAACTATGGCTACACCTTC	TRBJ1-2	NA	NA	TRBV7-2
CAISGGTGLDF	TGTGCCATCAGTGGAGGAACAGGTCTGGATTTC	TRBJ2-6	NA	NA	TRBV10-3
CASSIVPGRGTQYF	TGTGCCAGTAGTATAGTTCCGGGGCGGGGGACCCAGTACTTC	TRBJ2-5	NA	many	TRBV19
CASSQHRAIGGELFF	TGTGCCAGCAGCCAGCACAGGGCTATAGGCGGGGAGCTGTTTTTT	TRBJ2-2	NA	few	TRBV12-3/TRBV12-4
CASSARGEGGLRTEAFF	TGTGCCAGCAGCGCCAGGGGGGAAGGAGGACTCCGCACTGAAGCTTTCTTT	TRBJ1-1	TRBD1	NA	TRBV7-8
CASSQGKGNQYTEAFF	TGTGCCAGCAGCCAAGGAAAAGGGAATCAGTACACTGAAGCTTTCTTT	TRBJ1-1	NA	few	TRBV3-1
CASSKQGAGDEQFF	TGTGCCAGCAGCAAACAGGGAGCGGGCGATGAGCAGTTCTTC	TRBJ2-1	NA	NA	TRBV6-4
CASSFTGGGNEQYF	TGCGCCAGCAGCTTCACAGGGGGGGGGAACGAGCAGTACTTC	TRBJ2-7	NA	many	TRBV5-1
CASSQEPTSGGVYF	TGTGCCAGCAGCCAAGAGCCAACTAGCGGGGGGGTGTACTTC	TRBJ2-7	TRBD2	few	TRBV3-1
CASSQQVEHEQFF	TGTGCCAGCAGCCAACAGGTGGAGCATGAGCAGTTCTTC	TRBJ2-1	NA	many	TRBV3-1
CATSDPAANYGYTF	TGTGCCACCAGTGATCCCGCCGCTAACTATGGCTACACCTTC	TRBJ1-2	NA	few	TRBV24-1
CATSDSDRDNNEQFF	TGTGCCACCAGTGATTCGGACAGGGATAACAATGAGCAGTTCTTC	TRBJ2-1	TRBD1	NA	TRBV24-1
CASSQAGGGGDQPQHF	TGTGCCAGCAGCCAGGCCGGTGGGGGGGGCGATCAGCCCCAGCATTTT	TRBJ1-5	NA	few	TRBV4-2
CATSDAGTGGMSNEQFF	TGTGCCACCAGTGACGCCGGGACAGGGGGCATGAGCAATGAGCAGTTCTTC	TRBJ2-1	TRBD1	many	TRBV24-1
CATSRPNSPLHF	TGTGCCACCAGCAGGCCCAATTCACCCCTCCACTTT	TRBJ1-6	NA	medium-sized	TRBV15
CAWSPHPSNEQFF	TGTGCCTGGAGTCCACACCCTTCTAATGAGCAGTTCTTC	TRBJ2-1	NA	few	TRBV30
CSVADRWNDYGYTF	TGCAGCGTTGCGGACAGGTGGAACGACTATGGCTACACCTTC	TRBJ1-2	TRBD1	NA	TRBV29-1
CASSQEGTARNIQYF	TGTGCCAGCAGCCAAGAAGGGACAGCCAGAAACATTCAGTACTTC	TRBJ2-4	TRBD1	few	TRBV3-1
CASRPLGRQTQETQYF	TGTGCCAGCAGGCCCCTGGGACGGCAAACTCAAGAGACCCAGTACTTC	TRBJ2-5	NA	many	TRBV7-2
CASSGTGDNTGELFF	TGTGCCAGCAGTGGGACAGGGGACAACACCGGGGAGCTGTTTTTT	TRBJ2-2	TRBD1	NA	TRBV6-1
CATSGGTVSRQFF	TGTGCCACCAGTGGGGGGACCGTCTCCCGACAGTTCTTC	TRBJ2-1	NA	many	TRBV24-1
CASSPLPGSSYNEQFF	TGTGCCAGCAGCCCGCTGCCGGGTAGCTCCTACAATGAGCAGTTCTTC	TRBJ2-1	NA	NA	TRBV11-2
CASSYPYPSGEQYF	TGTGCCAGCAGCTACCCCTACCCTTCGGGCGAGCAGTACTTC	TRBJ2-7	NA	few	TRBV7-9
CASSSLAGTGMWEQYF	TGTGCCAGCAGCTCCCTCGCCGGGACAGGGATGTGGGAGCAGTACTTC	TRBJ2-7	TRBD1	NA	TRBV7-6
CSASGGLGAEAFF	TGCAGTGCTAGCGGGGGGCTAGGAGCTGAAGCTTTCTTT	TRBJ1-1	NA	many	TRBV20-1
CASSRRLIYNEQFF	TGTGCCAGCAGTCGTCGTCTCATCTACAATGAGCAGTTCTTC	TRBJ2-1	NA	NA	TRBV11-1
CSARDGTGLAANTGELFF	TGCAGTGCTAGGGACGGAACAGGACTAGCGGCGAACACCGGGGAGCTGTTTTTT	TRBJ2-2	TRBD2	NA	TRBV20-1